This T cell receptor beta chain emerged from a study of T-cell reconstitution after alpha-beta-depleted transplantation in children. Regarding the study as a whole: Several hundred expanded graft clones reportedly supplied alpha-beta T cells about two months after transplant.

As regards this clonotype: Its specificity is unknown.

Germline CDR1 and CDR2: LGHDT and YNNKEL (reference sequence). This CDR3 comprises 15 residues. Trimming pared 0 bases from V and 11 bases from J, leaving 14 bases between. The library targeted TCRbeta and was prepared with unique molecular identifiers. TCRdb reprocessed the PCR reads with MiXCR, giving one entry per CDR3 protein. The profile covers 700,000 or so distinct CDR3 sequences, with approximately 14% appearing a single time and about 0.77% taken by the ten largest. V and J are TRBV3-1 and TRBJ1-6; D not resolved. Sequenced here: PBMCs, sampled before TCRalphabeta/CD19-depleted stem cell transplant. The clonotype originates from a girl aged 2 to 9 with congenital amegakaryocytic thrombocytopenia, due to receive a stem cell transplant. The CDR3 DNA follows: TGTGCCAGCAGCCAAGATTCCAGCTTGGTGACACCCCTCCACTTT. Protein product: CASSQDSSLVTPLHF.